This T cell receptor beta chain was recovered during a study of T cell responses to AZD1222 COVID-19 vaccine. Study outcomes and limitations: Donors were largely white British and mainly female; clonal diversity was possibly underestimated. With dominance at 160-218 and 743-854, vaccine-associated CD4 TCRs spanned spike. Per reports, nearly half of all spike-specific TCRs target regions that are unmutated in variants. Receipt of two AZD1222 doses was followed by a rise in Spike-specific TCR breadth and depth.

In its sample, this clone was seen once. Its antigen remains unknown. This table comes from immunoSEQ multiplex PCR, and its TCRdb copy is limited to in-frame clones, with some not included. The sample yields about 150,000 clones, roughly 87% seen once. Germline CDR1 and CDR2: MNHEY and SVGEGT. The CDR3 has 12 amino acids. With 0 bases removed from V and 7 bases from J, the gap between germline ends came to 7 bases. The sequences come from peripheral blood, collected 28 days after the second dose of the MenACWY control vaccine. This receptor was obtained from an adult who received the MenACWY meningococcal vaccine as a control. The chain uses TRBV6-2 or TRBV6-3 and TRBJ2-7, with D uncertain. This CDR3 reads CASSYSLKEQYF. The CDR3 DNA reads TGTGCCAGCAGTTACTCGTTGAAAGAGCAGTACTTC.